Each of the 2 T cell receptor beta chains below was sequenced from the same sample in a study of blood T cell repertoires in COVID-19. Sequenced by immunoSEQ multiplex PCR; TCRdb stores in-frame clones only, minus some. Found here are roughly 330,000 clones, about 89% of them singletons; the top ten hold roughly 5.2%. The sequenced sample was PBMCs or T cells enriched from blood (not recorded which). These receptors were collected from a woman aged 30 to 39 who had recovered from COVID-19.

The chain couples TRBV4-3 to TRBJ2-7; 8 bases line up with TRBD1. Per the germline V gene, CDR1 is LGHNA and CDR2 is YSLEER. Germline trimming cut 3 bases from V and 3 bases from J; bases unmatched to any gene: 7. This CDR3 region has 15 residues. CDR3 sequence: CASSQGTGEHYEQYF. CDR3 in DNA: TGCGCCAGCAGCCAGGGGACAGGAGAACACTACGAGCAGTACTTC.

Note on this clone: This sample includes further DNA sequences coding for the same CDR3. The chain carries TRBV5-6 and TRBJ2-5; 10 nucleotides agree with TRBD2. The CDR3 sequence is 15 residues long. V gave up 2 bases and J gave up 4 bases; unmatched junction bases: 5. Germline loops: CDR1 SGHDT, CDR2 YYEEEE. The CDR3 loop is CASSLVAGGRETQYF. The CDR3 DNA follows: TGTGCCAGCAGCTTAGTAGCGGGGGGAAGAGAGACCCAGTACTTC. Filled out from reference TRBV5-6 and TRBJ2-5, the complete variable domain reads DAGVTQSPTHLIKTRGQQVTLRCSPKSGHDTVSWYQQALGQGPQFIFQYYEEEERQRGNFPDRFSGHQFPNYSSELNVNALLLGDSALYLCASSLVAGGRETQYFGPGTRLLVL.